This TCR beta chain was sequenced in a study of Graves' ophthalmopathy and Graves' hyperthyroidism. The authors amplified TCR beta CDR3 regions, and they did so from RNA transcripts for repertoire sequencing. RT-PCR was first run with HTBI primers, then multiplex PCR in a second round. TCRdb analysed the multiplex PCR reads with MiXCR anew, one entry per CDR3 protein. The sample holds 200,000 to 250,000 distinct CDR3 sequences; roughly 21% are singletons and the top ten take roughly 45%. The germline V gene has CDR1 SNHLY and CDR2 FYNNEI. V lost 6 bases and J 2 bases, leaving 10 bases between the germline ends. This CDR3 is built from 13 residues. Regarding the study as a whole: Blood shared most expanded thyroid clonotypes above 0.001 frequency.

This clonotype was picked up many times. Its cognate antigen is unknown. The sample was peripheral blood. The clonotype comes from a woman between 45 and 60 years old with Graves' ophthalmopathy. V and J are TRBV2 and TRBJ1-2; no reliable D call. Here the CDR3 reads CASRDTANYGYTF. The CDR3 bases are TGTGCCAGCAGAGATACAGCGAACTATGGCTACACCTTC.